This record concerns one T cell receptor (beta chain) sequence. In the same sample, other DNA sequences code for this CDR3. The data were obtained in a study of blood T cell repertoires in COVID-19. Study details: The study drew acute and convalescent COVID-19 samples from the United States, Italy and Spain. T cells, B-cell-depleted T cells, or PBMCs provided the cDNA or gDNA that served as material.

The CDR3 has 15 residues. Trimming left V 3 bases short and J 3 bases short, with 11 bases between. CDR1 is KGHSH and CDR2 is LQKENI in the germline V gene. As handled by the study authors: The assay estimated nucleated cells by amplifying reference gene primers. This table comes from immunoSEQ multiplex PCR, and its TCRdb copy is limited to in-frame clones, with some not included. V and J calls and clone size are those listed in that table; D and trimming were worked out from the DNA. Of 180,000 or so clones listed, roughly 90% are singletons. The sequenced sample consisted of peripheral blood. This clonotype originated in a woman aged 45-65 years with acute or convalescent COVID-19. V and J are TRBV18 and TRBJ1-4; possibly TRBD1 for D (6 bases). CDR3 region: CASSPQGWPNEKLFF. In DNA, the CDR3 is TGTGCCAGCTCACCCCAGGGGTGGCCTAATGAAAAACTGTTTTTT.